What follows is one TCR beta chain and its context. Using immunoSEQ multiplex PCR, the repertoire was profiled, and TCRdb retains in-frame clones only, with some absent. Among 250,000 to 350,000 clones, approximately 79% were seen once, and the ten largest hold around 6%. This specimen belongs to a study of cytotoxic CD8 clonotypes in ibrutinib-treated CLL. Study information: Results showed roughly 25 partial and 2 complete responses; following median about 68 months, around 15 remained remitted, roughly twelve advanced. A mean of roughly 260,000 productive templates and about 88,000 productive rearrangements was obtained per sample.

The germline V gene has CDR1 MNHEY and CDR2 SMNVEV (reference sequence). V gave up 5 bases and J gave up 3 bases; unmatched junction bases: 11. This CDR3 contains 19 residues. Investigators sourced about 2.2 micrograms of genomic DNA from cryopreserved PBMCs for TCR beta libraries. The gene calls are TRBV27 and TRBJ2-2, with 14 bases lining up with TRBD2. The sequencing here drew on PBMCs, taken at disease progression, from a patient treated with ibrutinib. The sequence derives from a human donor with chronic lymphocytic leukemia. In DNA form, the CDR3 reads TGTGCCAGCAGTCCGAAAGGACTAGCGGGAGGTTGGTACACCGGGGAGCTGTTTTTT. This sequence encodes CASSPKGLAGGWYTGELFF.